A single T cell receptor (beta chain) is shown here with its context. Its antigen is still unknown. The record originates from a study of human thymus T cells. Overall study findings and caveats: Repertoires sampled from thymus and blood appeared biased in V and J gene usage. Thymic TCR repertoires of unrelated people reportedly overlapped highly.

Thymus tissue for the work was resected from patients undergoing corrective heart surgery. Infants served as donors; they were healthy and Finnish and were having corrective surgery for congenital heart defects. There are 19 residues in the CDR3. Data came from immunoSEQ multiplex PCR; TCRdb stores just in-frame clones and leaves some out. The sample holds fewer than 90,000 clones, 96% seen once. Sequencing input: thymus tissue. This clonotype was sampled from a boy less than two years old with a congenital heart defect but otherwise immunologically healthy. The gene calls are TRBV21-1 and TRBJ1-1. TRBV21-1 is recorded as a pseudogene. CDR3 loop: CASSKEGSGPGIETPEAFF. CDR3 nucleotide sequence: TGTGCCAGCAGCAAAGAAGGGTCAGGTCCGGGGATAGAGACCCCTGAAGCTTTCTTT.